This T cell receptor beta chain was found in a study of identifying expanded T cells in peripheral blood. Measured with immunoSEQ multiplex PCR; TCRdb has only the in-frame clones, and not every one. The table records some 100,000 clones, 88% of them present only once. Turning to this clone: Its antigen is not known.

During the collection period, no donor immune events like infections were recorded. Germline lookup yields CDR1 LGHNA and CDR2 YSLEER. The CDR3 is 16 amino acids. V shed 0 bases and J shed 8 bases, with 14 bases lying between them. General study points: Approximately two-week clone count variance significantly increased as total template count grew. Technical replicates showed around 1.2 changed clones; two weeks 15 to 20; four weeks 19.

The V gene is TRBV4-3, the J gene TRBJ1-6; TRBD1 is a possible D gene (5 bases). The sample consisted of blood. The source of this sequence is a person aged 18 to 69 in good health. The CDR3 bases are TGCGCCAGCAGCCAAGAATTCCAGGGTGGTTATTCACCCCTCCACTTT. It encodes CASSQEFQGGYSPLHF.